What follows are 21 T cell receptor beta chains derived from one specimen sequenced in a study of blood T cell repertoires in COVID-19 (dated by TCRdb to about 2020). The library was made by the immunoSEQ multiplex PCR assay. TCRdb took this table from immuneACCESS and kept in-frame rearrangements with V and J called. Such tables lack part of the clones; where checked against another copy, unresolved V genes explain under half of the gap, and the rest is unexplained. This sample gives about 91,000 clones in total; 80% to 90% of them show up just once. 6.5% to 9.5% of the sample goes to the ten largest clones. Sequencing was done on a sample of peripheral blood. These receptors were obtained from a woman in her seventies with acute or convalescent COVID-19.

The rearrangement joins TRBV29-1 to TRBJ2-1; weak D call: TRBD2 (6 bases). CDR1 is SQVTM and CDR2 is ANQGSEA in the germline V gene. This CDR3 region has 14 residues. V lost 5 bases and J 7 bases, leaving 18 bases between the germline ends. CDR3 DNA: TGCAGCGTTACGGGCGGCGGGATTGGAAATGAGCAGTTCTTC. Its translation: CSVTGGGIGNEQFF.

The CDR3 nucleotides read TGTGCCAGCAGCTTGGCCCAAGCGGGGGGGTTTGAGCAGTTCTTC. This encodes CASSLAQAGGFEQFF. The chain is built from TRBV5-6 and TRBJ2-1; TRBD2 agrees at 10 bases. With V trimmed by 0 bases and J by 9 bases, 6 bases remained unmatched. The CDR3 consists of 15 residues. The germline V gene encodes CDR1 SGHDT and CDR2 YYEEEE.

The chain employs TRBV9 and TRBJ1-1; a possible D gene is TRBD1 (6 bases). Germline CDR1 SGDLS, CDR2 YYNGEE. V gave up 6 bases and J gave up 1 base, with 16 bases separating them. CDR3 size: 15 residues. The CDR3 loop reads CASTGSETGNTEAFF. The CDR3 DNA reads as TGTGCCAGCACCGGCTCGGAGACAGGGAACACTGAAGCTTTCTTT.

The chain recombines TRBV27 with TRBJ2-7; 8 bases are a match to TRBD2. Germline V gene data show CDR1 as MNHEY and CDR2 as SMNVEV (reference sequence). V shed 3 bases, J shed 4 bases, and the junction held 5 bases outside the gene matches. The CDR3 spans 14 residues. CDR3 amino acids: CASSFGRGGYEQYF. Here the CDR3 DNA reads TGTGCCAGCAGTTTCGGACGGGGGGGTTACGAGCAGTACTTC.

The chain combines TRBV24-1 with TRBJ2-7, with D possibly matching TRBD2 (6 bases). The CDR3 sequence is 14 residues long. Germline values: CDR1 KGHDR, CDR2 SFDVKD. Trimming removed 3 bases at V and 4 bases at J, with 12 bases between. This CDR3 is CATSDRGSVYEQYF. The CDR3 DNA sequence: TGTGCCACCAGTGATCGGGGGAGTGTTTACGAGCAGTACTTC.

The chain joins TRBV1 to TRBJ2-2; the DNA was not compared with TRBD2, the D call given in the table. TRBV1 is a recognized pseudogene. The CDR3 consists of 14 residues. The DNA of the CDR3 is TGCACCAGCAGTACAACTACATCGGACGGGGAGCTGTTTTTT. Translated, it gives CTSSTTTSDGELFF.

This chain connects TRBV7-9 to TRBJ2-7; 10 bases map to TRBD1. Germline V gives CDR1 SEHNR, CDR2 FQNEAQ (reference sequence). This CDR3 is built from 14 residues. The J segment lost 5 bases and the V segment lost 3 bases, leaving 4 bases of the junction unmatched. CDR3 bases: TGTGCCAGCAGCTTCCGGGACAGGGGTAACGAGCAGTACTTC. Translating it yields CASSFRDRGNEQYF.

This rearrangement joins TRBV7-6 to TRBJ2-7; D is uncertain. V dropped 0 bases and J dropped 8 bases, with 11 bases sitting between them. The CDR3 consists of 13 residues. The germline gives CDR1 SGHVS, CDR2 FNYEAQ. CDR3 sequence reads: CASSLALQHQQYF. The CDR3, as DNA: TGTGCCAGCAGCTTAGCGCTACAGCACCAGCAGTACTTC.

The rearrangement joins TRBV7-9 to TRBJ2-7, with TRBD1 matching over 7 bases. V trimming: 1 base; J trimming: 0 bases; junction bases outside the gene matches: 3. The CDR3 length is 15 residues. Germline CDR1 SEHNR, CDR2 FQNEAQ (reference sequence). CDR3 sequence: CASSLVGGASYEQYF. DNA for the CDR3: TGTGCCAGCAGCTTAGTAGGGGGCGCCTCCTACGAGCAGTACTTC.

The V call is TRBV30, the J call TRBJ1-3; 7 bases are a match to TRBD1. The V segment lost 0 bases and the J segment 0 bases; nucleotides outside the gene matches: 2. This CDR3 contains 15 residues. The germline V gene encodes CDR1 GTSNPN and CDR2 SVGIG (reference sequence). CDR3 in amino acids: CAWSVGQDSGNTIYF. CDR3 sequence (DNA): TGTGCCTGGAGTGTCGGACAGGACTCTGGAAACACCATATATTTT. Supplemented by reference TRBV30 and TRBJ1-3, the full variable domain reads SQTIHQWPATLVQPVGSPLSLECTVEGTSNPNLYWYRQAAGRGLQLLFYSVGIGQISSEVPQNLSASRPQDRQFILSSKKLLLSDSGFYLCAWSVGQDSGNTIYFGEGSWLTVV.

The chain joins TRBV11-2 to TRBJ2-7; D is ambiguous. CDR1 and CDR2 from the germline V gene are SGHAT and FQNNGV. The CDR3 has 15 amino acids. Trimming left V 4 bases short and J 2 bases short, with 15 bases between. The CDR3 loop reads CASSSGLTSTYEQYF. As DNA, the CDR3 is TGTGCCAGCAGCTCAGGCCTAACAAGTACCTACGAGCAGTACTTC.

The rearrangement joins TRBV5-1 to TRBJ2-3, with D uncertain. The V end was cut by 3 bases, the J end by 4 bases, with 6 bases between. The germline CDR1 and CDR2 sequences are SGHRS and YFSETQ. The CDR3 consists of 12 residues. CDR3 DNA sequence: TGCGCCAGCAGCTCTCCTCCAGATACGCAGTATTTT. Protein sequence: CASSSPPDTQYF.

The gene calls are TRBV5-6 and TRBJ1-2; D uncertain. V lost 4 bases, J lost 4 bases, and 11 bases lay in between. The germline V gene has CDR1 SGHDT and CDR2 YYEEEE. This CDR3 is built from 13 residues. This CDR3 is CASSLRAGYGYTF. The CDR3 DNA sequence: TGTGCCAGCAGCCTCCGTGCGGGCTATGGCTACACCTTC.

This clone was detected only once. The rearrangement joins TRBV10-3 to TRBJ1-3; D is unclear. CDR1 ENHRY and CDR2 SYGVKD come from the germline V gene. V was trimmed by 7 bases and J by 0 bases, leaving 13 bases between them. CDR3 length equals 15 residues. The chain's CDR3 is CAITGLERSGNTIYF. CDR3 nucleotides: TGTGCCATCACGGGTTTGGAACGCTCTGGAAACACCATATATTTT.

The table lists this clone with a count of one. V usage is TRBV7-3 and J usage is TRBJ2-6, with 7 bases aligning to TRBD1. V was clipped by 5 bases and J by 4 bases; unmatched bases: 11. The CDR3 extends over 17 amino acids. The germline V gene encodes CDR1 SGHTA and CDR2 FQGTGA. The CDR3 DNA follows: TGTGCCAGCAGCCCACAGGGGAGTCCGGGAGGGGCCAACGTCCTGACTTTC. Translated, it gives CASSPQGSPGGANVLTF.

This rearrangement joins TRBV19 to TRBJ1-3; 8 bases are shared with TRBD1. Germline V gene data show CDR1 as LNHDA and CDR2 as SQIVND (reference sequence). There are 14 residues in the CDR3. With V trimmed by 6 bases and J by 2 bases, 3 bases remained unmatched. CDR3 amino acids: CASSEQGAGNTIYF. For the CDR3, the DNA is TGTGCCAGTAGCGAACAGGGGGCTGGAAACACCATATATTTT.

This clone was counted a few times. This chain connects TRBV27 to TRBJ2-2; weak D call: TRBD2 (5 bases). From germline, CDR1 is MNHEY and CDR2 SMNVEV (reference sequence). The CDR3 has 14 residues. Trimming removed 6 bases at V and 1 base at J, with 9 bases between. The CDR3 is CASRPSWNTGELFF. The CDR3 region has the DNA TGTGCCAGCAGACCTAGCTGGAACACCGGGGAGCTGTTTTTT.

This chain links TRBV15 with TRBJ1-2; 7 bases fit TRBD1. Germline assignment: CDR1 LNHNV and CDR2 YYDKDF (reference sequence). The CDR3 contains 15 residues. The J segment lost 3 bases and the V segment lost 0 bases, leaving 4 bases of the junction unmatched. Here the CDR3 DNA reads TGTGCCACCAGCAGAGATGACAGGGCTGACTATGGCTACACCTTC. It codes for CATSRDDRADYGYTF.

This clone was picked up a small number of times. V and J are TRBV9 and TRBJ1-1; weak D call: TRBD1 (5 bases). The CDR3 runs to 14 residues. Trimming left V 0 bases short and J 6 bases short, with 12 bases between. From germline, CDR1 is SGDLS and CDR2 YYNGEE. Written as DNA, the CDR3 is TGTGCCAGCAGCGTAGTCGATTGGGGGGCTGAAGCTTTCTTT. Translation: CASSVVDWGAEAFF.

This chain uses TRBV2 with TRBJ2-1; 7 bases are a match to TRBD2. The CDR3 has 15 amino acids. In germline, CDR1 is SNHLY, CDR2 FYNNEI. Trimming took 3 bases from V and 10 from J; bases not matched to a gene: 12. CDR3 sequence (DNA): TGTGCCAGCAGTGATGGGGCTAGCGGAGAACCGGAGCAGTTCTTC. Amino acids: CASSDGASGEPEQFF. The entire variable domain, with the rest obtained from reference TRBV2 and TRBJ2-1, is as follows: EPEVTQTPSHQVTQMGQEVILRCVPISNHLYFYWYRQILGQKVEFLVSFYNNEISEKSEIFDDQFSVERPDGSNFTLKIRSTKLEDSAMYFCASSDGASGEPEQFFGPGTRLTVL.

The chain joins TRBV29-1 to TRBJ2-6, with 7 bases that match TRBD1. Germline CDR1 SQVTM, CDR2 ANQGSEA. The CDR3 spans 17 residues. The V and J ends lost 5 bases and 3 bases, in that order; junction bases with no gene match: 13. The CDR3 loop is CSVTIRQGLHGANVLTF. For the CDR3, the DNA is TGCAGCGTTACGATCCGACAGGGATTGCATGGGGCCAACGTCCTGACTTTC.